These 18 T cell receptor beta chains originate from one sample sequenced in a study of blood T cell repertoires in COVID-19. Sequencing used immunoSEQ multiplex PCR; TCRdb keeps in-frame clones, though not all of them. The sample holds approximately 110,000 clones; 90% are singletons and the top ten take about 1%. The sequencing input was peripheral blood. Receptors were obtained from a human donor in a cohort sampled during active COVID-19.

This chain links TRBV5-4 with TRBJ2-1; D gene uncertain. This CDR3 spans 18 amino acids. Germline V gives CDR1 SGHNT, CDR2 YYREEE (reference sequence). The V gene lost 2 bases and the J gene lost 0 bases, with 18 bases spanning the gap. As DNA, the CDR3 is TGTGCCAGCAGCTTTAGGCTTCTAGATCCCCGCTCCTACAATGAGCAGTTCTTC. Protein: CASSFRLLDPRSYNEQFF.

V gene TRBV15 combines with J gene TRBJ1-5, with TRBD1 matching 10 bases. Germline CDR1 is LNHNV and CDR2 is YYDKDF (reference sequence). V trimming: 5 bases; J trimming: 7 bases; junction bases outside the gene matches: 8. The CDR3 is made up of 15 amino acids. The CDR3 region has the DNA TGTGCCACCAGCGGAGGACAGGGGGGGAAGCAGCCCCAGCATTTT. Protein sequence: CATSGGQGGKQPQHF.

The rearrangement uses TRBV4-3 and TRBJ2-7, with D perhaps TRBD2 (6 bases). Trimming cost V 1 base and J 2 bases, with 12 bases left between them. The germline V gene encodes CDR1 LGHNA and CDR2 YSLEER. The CDR3 sequence is 15 residues long. The CDR3 DNA sequence: TGCGCCAGCAGCCAAGGACTAGGATTCACCTACGAGCAGTACTTC. It translates to CASSQGLGFTYEQYF.

This clone has only one observation. Here the CDR3 reads CASSAFSGGGAYNEQFF. The DNA for the CDR3 is TGTGCCAGCAGCGCCTTTAGCGGTGGGGGGGCCTACAATGAGCAGTTCTTC. The gene calls are TRBV9 and TRBJ2-1; TRBD2 aligns across 7 bases. CDR3 length equals 17 residues. Germline CDR1 reads SGDLS; CDR2 reads YYNGEE. After removal of 3 bases from V and 2 bases from J, the junction contained 11 bases not matched to a gene.

The chain recombines TRBV9 with TRBJ2-1, with D perhaps matching TRBD2 (7 bases). The V end lost 0 bases, the J end lost 1 base, and 8 bases lay between the germline ends. The germline CDR1 and CDR2 sequences are SGDLS and YYNGEE. This CDR3 is 15 amino acids long. The CDR3 coding sequence is TGTGCCAGCAGCGTAGAGGGGGGGTCCTACAATGAGCAGTTCTTC. This codes for CASSVEGGSYNEQFF. Full variable domain (remainder filled in from reference TRBV9 and TRBJ2-1): DSGVTQTPKHLITATGQRVTLRCSPRSGDLSVYWYQQSLDQGLQFLIQYYNGEERAKGNILERFSAQQFPDLHSELNLSSLELGDSALYFCASSVEGGSYNEQFFGPGTRLTVL.

The genes are TRBV15 and TRBJ1-2, with no clear D. Per germline, CDR1 LNHNV and CDR2 YYDKDF (reference sequence). CDR3 length: 13 amino acids. Trimming shortened V by 3 bases and J by 7 bases, and 12 bases separated the two germline ends. CDR3 sequence (DNA): TGTGCCACCAGCAGGGAGGATTGGGGTGGCTACACCTTC. Translation gives CATSREDWGGYTF.

This clone was counted only a few times. This chain links TRBV7-2 with TRBJ1-1; no clear D. This CDR3 has 15 residues. V lost 1 base and J 3 bases, leaving 12 bases between the germline ends. Germline CDR1 reads SGHTA; CDR2 reads FQGNSA. CDR3 nucleotides: TGTGCCAGCAGCTTAGACGCAGGCATAGACACTGAAGCTTTCTTT. It is translated as CASSLDAGIDTEAFF.

The V call is TRBV5-4, the J call TRBJ2-1, with a possible D match to TRBD2 (5 bases). CDR1 is SGHNT and CDR2 is YYREEE in the germline V gene (reference sequence). The CDR3 covers 12 residues. V was clipped by 5 bases and J by 5 bases, with 8 bases between them. The chain's CDR3 is CASSSGDNEQFF. CDR3 DNA sequence: TGTGCCAGCAGTTCCGGGGACAATGAGCAGTTCTTC. Filled out from reference TRBV5-4 and TRBJ2-1, the complete variable domain reads ETGVTQSPTHLIKTRGQQVTLRCSSQSGHNTVSWYQQALGQGPQFIFQYYREEENGRGNFPPRFSGLQFPNYSSELNVNALELDDSALYLCASSSGDNEQFFGPGTRLTVL.

This chain links TRBV5-4 with TRBJ2-1, with D possibly being TRBD1 (6 bases). V was trimmed by 4 bases and J by 4 bases, leaving 18 bases between them. This CDR3 contains 16 residues. Germline assignment: CDR1 SGHNT and CDR2 YYREEE (reference sequence). This CDR3 reads CASSDRTGSLYNEQFF. As DNA, the CDR3 is TGTGCCAGCAGCGACCGTACAGGGTCGTTGTACAATGAGCAGTTCTTC.

For the CDR3, the DNA is TGTGCCATCAGTTCTACGGACAGTCACAATGAGCAGTTCTTC. This sequence encodes CAISSTDSHNEQFF. The genes are TRBV10-3 and TRBJ2-1, with TRBD1 as a possible D gene (6 bases). The germline gives CDR1 ENHRY, CDR2 SYGVKD. V lost 5 bases, J lost 5 bases, and 13 bases lay in between. This CDR3 contains 14 residues.

The CDR3 sequence is CASRAWTGPTGELFF. Here the CDR3 DNA reads TGTGCCAGCAGAGCCTGGACAGGGCCCACCGGGGAGCTGTTTTTT. The chain joins TRBV7-9 to TRBJ2-2; 8 bases are shared with TRBD1. The CDR3 loop spans 15 amino acids. V dropped 6 bases and J dropped 4; count of bases not matched to a gene: 7. Looked up from germline, CDR1 is SEHNR and CDR2 is FQNEAQ (reference sequence).

This chain links TRBV19 with TRBJ1-5; TRBD1 matches at 9 bases. The CDR3 runs 16 residues. The germline V gene encodes CDR1 LNHDA and CDR2 SQIVND (reference sequence). V shed 2 bases, J shed 4 bases, and the junction held 6 bases outside the gene matches. The CDR3 coding sequence is TGTGCCAGTAGTATAAGGGGGGGACAGGGTAATCAGCCCCAGCATTTT. Residues: CASSIRGGQGNQPQHF. Full variable domain (outside the CDR3, taken from reference TRBV19 and TRBJ1-5): DGGITQSPKYLFRKEGQNVTLSCEQNLNHDAMYWYRQDPGQGLRLIYYSQIVNDFQKGDIAEGYSVSREKKESFPLTVTSAQKNPTAFYLCASSIRGGQGNQPQHFGDGTRLSIL.

This chain uses TRBV23-1 with TRBJ1-5; a possible D gene is TRBD1 (5 bases). TRBV23-1 is filed as an ORF, its function uncertain. The CDR3 is made up of 18 amino acids. The V and J ends lost 0 bases and 0 bases respectively, with 15 bases between them. The CDR3 protein is CASSQSRRGGNSNQPQHF. In DNA form, the CDR3 reads TGCGCCAGCAGTCAATCCCGCCGGGGCGGGAATAGCAATCAGCCCCAGCATTTT.

This sequence joins TRBV7-3 and TRBJ2-1, with TRBD2 identical over 12 bases. Germline V gene lookup returns CDR1 SGHTA and CDR2 FQGTGA. V lost 5 bases, J lost 9 bases, and 8 bases stayed unmatched. CDR3 length: 15 residues. Here the CDR3 reads CASSPTSGSILEQFF. CDR3 bases: TGTGCCAGCAGCCCGACTAGCGGGAGTATTCTTGAGCAGTTCTTC. Full variable domain (missing parts from reference TRBV7-3 and TRBJ2-1): GAGVSQTPSNKVTEKGKYVELRCDPISGHTALYWYRQSLGQGPEFLIYFQGTGAADDSGLPNDRFFAVRPEGSVSTLKIQRTERGDSAVYLCASSPTSGSILEQFFGPGTRLTVL.

This clone was recorded at least ten times. The chain combines TRBV6-2 or TRBV6-3 with TRBJ2-7; 11 bases are shared with TRBD2. The CDR3 covers 17 residues. The V gene's germline CDR1 is MNHEY and CDR2 SVGEGT. The V gene end was trimmed by 1 base and the J gene end by 2 bases; junction bases not matched to a gene: 7. The DNA of the CDR3 is TGTGCCAGCAGTTACTTCGCCGGGACTAGCGGTGCCTACGAGCAGTACTTC. It translates to CASSYFAGTSGAYEQYF.

The chain recombines TRBV5-4 with TRBJ1-2; 8 bases map to TRBD1. Germline values: CDR1 SGHNT, CDR2 YYREEE (reference sequence). The CDR3 loop spans 13 amino acids. V shed 3 bases, J shed 6 bases, and the junction held 4 bases outside the gene matches. CDR3 nucleotide sequence: TGTGCCAGCAGCTCCACAGGGGGAGATGGCTACACCTTC. This codes for CASSSTGGDGYTF.

J is TRBJ2-3 and V is TRBV7-2; D is possibly TRBD1 (6 bases). V lost 0 bases and J 2 bases, leaving 9 bases between the germline ends. CDR1 and CDR2 (germline): SGHTA, FQGNSA. CDR3 length equals 15 residues. The DNA of the CDR3 is TGTGCCAGCAGCTTAGCCCGGGGACACACAGATACGCAGTATTTT. Translated, it gives CASSLARGHTDTQYF.

The chain is built from TRBV7-3 and TRBJ2-2; a weak D match, TRBD2 (6 bases). The V gene lost 2 bases and the J gene lost 4 bases, with 8 bases spanning the gap. Germline V CDR1 and CDR2: SGHTA, FQGTGA. The CDR3 totals 14 residues. CDR3 residues: CASSLVGGTGELFF. The CDR3, as DNA: TGTGCCAGCAGCTTAGTCGGGGGCACCGGGGAGCTGTTTTTT.